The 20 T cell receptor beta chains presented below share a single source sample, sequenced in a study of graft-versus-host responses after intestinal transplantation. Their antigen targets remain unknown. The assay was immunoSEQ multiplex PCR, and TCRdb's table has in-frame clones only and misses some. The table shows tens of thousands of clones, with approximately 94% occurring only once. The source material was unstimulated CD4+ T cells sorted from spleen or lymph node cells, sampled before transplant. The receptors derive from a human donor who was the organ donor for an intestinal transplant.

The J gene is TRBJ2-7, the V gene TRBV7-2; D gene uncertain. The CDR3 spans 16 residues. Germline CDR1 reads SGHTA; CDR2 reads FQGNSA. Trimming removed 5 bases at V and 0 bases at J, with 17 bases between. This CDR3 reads CASSPTLSVRSYEQYF. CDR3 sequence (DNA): TGTGCCAGCAGCCCGACCCTCTCCGTACGCTCCTACGAGCAGTACTTC.

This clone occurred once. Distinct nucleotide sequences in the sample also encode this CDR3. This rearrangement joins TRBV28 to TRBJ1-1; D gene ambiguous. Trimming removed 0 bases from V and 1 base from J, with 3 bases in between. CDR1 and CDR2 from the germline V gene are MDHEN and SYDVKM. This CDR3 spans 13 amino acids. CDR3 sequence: CASSLWGNTEAFF. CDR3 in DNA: TGTGCCAGCAGTTTATGGGGGAACACTGAAGCTTTCTTT.

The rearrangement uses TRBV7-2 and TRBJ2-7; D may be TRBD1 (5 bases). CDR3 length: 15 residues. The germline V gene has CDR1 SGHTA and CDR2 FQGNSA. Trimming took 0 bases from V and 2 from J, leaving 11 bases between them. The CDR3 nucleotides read TGTGCCAGCAGCTTAGCCCCGGTGGGGCCCTACGAGCAGTACTTC. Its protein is CASSLAPVGPYEQYF.

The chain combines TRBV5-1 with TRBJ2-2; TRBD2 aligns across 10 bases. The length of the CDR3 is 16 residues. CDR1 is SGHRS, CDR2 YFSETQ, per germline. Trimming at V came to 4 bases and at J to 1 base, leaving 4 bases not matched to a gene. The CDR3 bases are TGCGCCAGCAGCCAAATAGCGGGGGGGAACACCGGGGAGCTGTTTTTT. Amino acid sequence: CASSQIAGGNTGELFF.

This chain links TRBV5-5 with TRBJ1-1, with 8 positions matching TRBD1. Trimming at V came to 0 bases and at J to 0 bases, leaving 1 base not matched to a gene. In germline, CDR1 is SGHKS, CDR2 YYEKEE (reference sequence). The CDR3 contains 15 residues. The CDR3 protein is CASSLDRGMNTEAFF. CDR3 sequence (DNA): TGTGCCAGCAGCTTGGACAGGGGGATGAACACTGAAGCTTTCTTT.

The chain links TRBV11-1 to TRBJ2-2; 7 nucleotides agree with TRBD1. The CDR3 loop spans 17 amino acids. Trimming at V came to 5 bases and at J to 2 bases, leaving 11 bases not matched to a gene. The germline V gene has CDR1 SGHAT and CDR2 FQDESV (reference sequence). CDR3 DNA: TGTGCCAGCAGCCCAAAGCGGACAGGAATAAACACCGGGGAGCTGTTTTTT. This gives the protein CASSPKRTGINTGELFF.

The CDR3 region has the DNA TGTGCCAGCAGTGCACCAGGGTCCTTCTCCTACGAGCAGTACTTC. It is translated as CASSAPGSFSYEQYF. The chain has TRBV25-1 and TRBJ2-7, with D perhaps TRBD1 (5 bases). The CDR3 is made up of 15 amino acids. V lost 4 bases, J lost 0 bases, and 13 bases lay in between. Germline V gene lookup returns CDR1 MGHDK and CDR2 SYGVNS.

Here the CDR3 DNA reads TGTGCCAGCAGTTTATCGAGAGGGGGCTACGAGCAGTACTTC. Translated, it gives CASSLSRGGYEQYF. J is TRBJ2-7 and V is TRBV27; D might be TRBD1 (6 bases). This CDR3 is 14 amino acids long. CDR1 and CDR2 from the germline V gene are MNHEY and SMNVEV (reference sequence). The V and J ends lost 0 bases and 3 bases respectively, with 9 bases between them.

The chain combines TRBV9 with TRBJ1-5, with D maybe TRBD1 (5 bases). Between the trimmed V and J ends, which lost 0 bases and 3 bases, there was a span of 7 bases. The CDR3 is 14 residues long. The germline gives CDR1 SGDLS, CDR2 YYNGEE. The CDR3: CASSVGGFNQPQHF. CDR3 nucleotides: TGTGCCAGCAGCGTAGGGGGGTTCAATCAGCCCCAGCATTTT.

DNA of the CDR3: TGTGCCAGTAGACGGGACACAGACAATCAGCCCCAGCATTTT. It codes for CASRRDTDNQPQHF. The rearrangement links TRBV6-1 to TRBJ1-5; tentative D call: TRBD1 (6 bases). CDR1 and CDR2 (germline): MNHNS, SASEGT. CDR3 length: 14 residues. Trimming cost V 9 bases and J 3 bases, with 15 bases left between them.

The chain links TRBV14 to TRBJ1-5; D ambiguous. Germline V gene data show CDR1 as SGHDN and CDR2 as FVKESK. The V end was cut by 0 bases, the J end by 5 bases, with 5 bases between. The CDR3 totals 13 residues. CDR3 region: CASSQDHYQPQHF. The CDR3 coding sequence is TGTGCCAGCAGCCAAGATCACTATCAGCCCCAGCATTTT.

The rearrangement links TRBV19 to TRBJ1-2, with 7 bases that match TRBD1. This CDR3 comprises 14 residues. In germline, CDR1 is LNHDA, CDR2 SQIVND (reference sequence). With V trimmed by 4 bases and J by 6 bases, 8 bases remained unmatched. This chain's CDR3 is CASSTHDRENGYTF. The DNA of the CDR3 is TGTGCCAGTAGTACCCACGACAGGGAGAATGGCTACACCTTC.

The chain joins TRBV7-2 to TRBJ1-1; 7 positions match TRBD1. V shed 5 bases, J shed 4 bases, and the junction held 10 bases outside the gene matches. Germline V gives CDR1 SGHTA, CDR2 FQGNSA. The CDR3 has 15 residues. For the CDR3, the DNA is TGTGCCAGCAGCCCCAAGGGGGCAGGGGGCACTGAAGCTTTCTTT. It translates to CASSPKGAGGTEAFF.

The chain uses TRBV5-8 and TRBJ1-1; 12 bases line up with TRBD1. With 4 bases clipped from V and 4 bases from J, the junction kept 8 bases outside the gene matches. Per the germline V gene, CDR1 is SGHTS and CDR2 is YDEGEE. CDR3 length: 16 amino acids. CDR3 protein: CASSRPGQGAFTEAFF. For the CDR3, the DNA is TGTGCCAGCAGCCGGCCGGGACAGGGGGCTTTCACTGAAGCTTTCTTT.

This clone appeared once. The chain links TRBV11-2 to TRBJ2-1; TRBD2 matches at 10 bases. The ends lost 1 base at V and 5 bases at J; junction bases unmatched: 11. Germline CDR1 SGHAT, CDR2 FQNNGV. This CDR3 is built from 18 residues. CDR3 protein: CASSLVLLASGGNNEQFF. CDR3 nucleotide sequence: TGTGCCAGCAGCTTAGTTTTATTGGCTAGCGGGGGCAACAATGAGCAGTTCTTC.

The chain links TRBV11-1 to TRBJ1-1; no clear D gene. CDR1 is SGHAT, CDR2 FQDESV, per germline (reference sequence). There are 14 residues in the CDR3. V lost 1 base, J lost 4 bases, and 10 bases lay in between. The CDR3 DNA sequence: TGTGCCAGCAGCTTAGGTTCCAGAGCCACTGAAGCTTTCTTT. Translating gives CASSLGSRATEAFF.

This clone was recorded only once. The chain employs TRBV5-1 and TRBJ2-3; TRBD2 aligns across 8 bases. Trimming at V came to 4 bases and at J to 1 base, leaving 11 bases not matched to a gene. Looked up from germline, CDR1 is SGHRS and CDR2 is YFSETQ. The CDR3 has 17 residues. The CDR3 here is CASSPGSGLVGTDTQYF. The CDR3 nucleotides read TGCGCCAGCAGCCCGGGGTCGGGACTAGTCGGCACAGATACGCAGTATTTT.

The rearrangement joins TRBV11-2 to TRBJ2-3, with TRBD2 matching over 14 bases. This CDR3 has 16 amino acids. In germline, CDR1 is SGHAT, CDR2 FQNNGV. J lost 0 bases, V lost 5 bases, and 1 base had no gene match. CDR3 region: CASSRTSGGSTDTQYF. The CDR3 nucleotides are TGTGCCAGCAGCAGGACTAGCGGGGGGAGCACAGATACGCAGTATTTT.

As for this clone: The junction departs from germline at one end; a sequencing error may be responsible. CDR3 amino acids: CASSLAAETVFF. CDR3 nucleotide sequence: TGTGCCAGCAGCCTAGCCGCCGAGACGGTGTTTTTT. The chain has TRBV7-9 and TRBJ1-4; no reliable D call. This CDR3 is 12 amino acids long. The germline V gene has CDR1 SEHNR and CDR2 FQNEAQ (reference sequence).

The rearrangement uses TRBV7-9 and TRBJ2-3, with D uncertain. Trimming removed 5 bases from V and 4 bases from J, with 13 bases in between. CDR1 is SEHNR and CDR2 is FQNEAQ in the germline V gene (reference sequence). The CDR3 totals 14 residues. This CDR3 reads CASSHDRAPDTQYF. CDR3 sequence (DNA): TGTGCCAGCAGCCATGACCGGGCCCCAGATACGCAGTATTTT.